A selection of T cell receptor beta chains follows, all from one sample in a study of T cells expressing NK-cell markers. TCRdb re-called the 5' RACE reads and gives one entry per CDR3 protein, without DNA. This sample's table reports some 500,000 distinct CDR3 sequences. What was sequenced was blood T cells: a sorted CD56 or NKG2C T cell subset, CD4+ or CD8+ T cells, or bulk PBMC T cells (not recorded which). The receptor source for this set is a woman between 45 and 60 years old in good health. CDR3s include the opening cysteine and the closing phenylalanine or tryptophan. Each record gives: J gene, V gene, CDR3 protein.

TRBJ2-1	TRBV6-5	CASSWTASFNEQFF
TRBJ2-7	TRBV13	CASSLGPRSYEQYF
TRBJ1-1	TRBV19	CASSIDRDRGREAFF
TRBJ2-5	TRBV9	CASSVTSGQETQYF
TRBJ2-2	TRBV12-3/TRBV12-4	CASSPYALGLAGAPGELFF
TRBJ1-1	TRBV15	CATSRDVGAEAFF
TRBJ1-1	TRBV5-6	CASSLGILENTEAFF
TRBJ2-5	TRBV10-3	CAIRGQPQETQYF
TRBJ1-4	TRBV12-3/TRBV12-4	CASSLSRKAEKLFF
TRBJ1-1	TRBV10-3	CAITGGTRNTEAFF
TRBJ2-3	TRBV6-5	CASGRSTDTQYF
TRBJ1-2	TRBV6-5	CASSPDRGSLYGYTF
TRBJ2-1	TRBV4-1	CASSQEPNNEQFF
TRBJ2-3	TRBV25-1	CASSEGTSGRTDTQYF
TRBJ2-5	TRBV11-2	CASSRQRSWVLQETQYF
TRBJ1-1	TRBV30	CAWNFGTAMSEAFF